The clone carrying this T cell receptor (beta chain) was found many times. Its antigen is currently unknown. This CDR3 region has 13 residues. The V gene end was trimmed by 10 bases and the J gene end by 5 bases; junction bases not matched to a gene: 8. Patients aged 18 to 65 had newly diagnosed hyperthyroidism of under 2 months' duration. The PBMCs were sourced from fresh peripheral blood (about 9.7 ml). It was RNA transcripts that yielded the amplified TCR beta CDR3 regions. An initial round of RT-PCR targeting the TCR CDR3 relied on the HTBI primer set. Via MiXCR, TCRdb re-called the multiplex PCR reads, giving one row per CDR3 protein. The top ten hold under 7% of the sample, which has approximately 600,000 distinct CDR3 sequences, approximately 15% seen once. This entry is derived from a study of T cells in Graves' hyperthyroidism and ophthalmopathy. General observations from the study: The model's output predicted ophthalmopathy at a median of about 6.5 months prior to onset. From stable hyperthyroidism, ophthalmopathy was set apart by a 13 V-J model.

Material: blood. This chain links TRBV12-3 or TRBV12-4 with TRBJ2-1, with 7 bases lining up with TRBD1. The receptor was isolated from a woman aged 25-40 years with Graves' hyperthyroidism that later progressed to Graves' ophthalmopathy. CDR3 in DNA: TGTGCCACCAACTCCGGACAGGACAATGAGCAGTTCTTC. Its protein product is CATNSGQDNEQFF.